These 21 T cell receptor beta chains originate from one sample sequenced in a study of T cells after yellow fever vaccination. MiXCR, run by TCRdb on the 5' RACE reads, gives a single entry per CDR3 protein. The table includes about 340,000 distinct CDR3 sequences, 12% detected once. This specimen consisted of CD4+ T cells sorted from PBMCs, obtained 15 days after the yellow fever booster vaccination. All receptors derive from a man younger than 35 who received the YFV17D yellow fever vaccine.

The V and J genes are TRBV6-1 and TRBJ2-3; D not resolved. Germline V gene sequence: CDR1 MNHNS, CDR2 SASEGT. The CDR3 sequence is 11 residues long. Trimming left V 8 bases short and J 1 base short, with 4 bases between. The CDR3 nucleotides read TGTGCCAGCGTTGGCACAGATACGCAGTATTTT. It codes for CASVGTDTQYF.

This clonotype was detected only a few times. This chain joins TRBV19 and TRBJ2-2, with 9 bases matching TRBD1. V lost 5 bases to trimming and J lost 7 bases; unmatched junction nucleotides: 8. The CDR3 spans 15 residues. Germline values: CDR1 LNHDA, CDR2 SQIVND (reference sequence). CDR3 region: CASSLRTGEGGELFF. The DNA of the CDR3 is TGTGCCAGTAGTCTGCGGACAGGGGAAGGCGGGGAGCTGTTTTTT.

This chain joins TRBV3-1 and TRBJ1-5; D is undetermined. Trimming stripped 1 base from V and 9 bases from J, with 7 bases between. Germline V gene data show CDR1 as LGHDT and CDR2 as YNNKEL (reference sequence). This CDR3 is built from 12 residues. The CDR3 region is CASSQGPGPQHF. The CDR3 region has the DNA TGTGCCAGCAGCCAAGGGCCTGGGCCCCAGCATTTT. The full variable domain, its missing parts supplied by reference TRBV3-1 and TRBJ1-5, is DTAVSQTPKYLVTQMGNDKSIKCEQNLGHDTMYWYKQDSKKFLKIMFSYNNKELIINETVPNRFSPKSPDKAHLNLHINSLELGDSAVYFCASSQGPGPQHFGDGTRLSIL.

The V and J genes are TRBV6-2 or TRBV6-3 and TRBJ2-1; the match to TRBD2 covers 13 bases. In germline, CDR1 is MNHEY, CDR2 SVGEGT. The V and J ends lost 2 bases and 2 bases, in that order; junction bases with no gene match: 6. This CDR3 has 18 amino acids. DNA of the CDR3: TGTGCCAGCAGTTACCCTCCGGGACTAGCGGGGACCTACAATGAGCAGTTCTTC. This encodes CASSYPPGLAGTYNEQFF.

The chain employs TRBV7-8 and TRBJ2-7; the D gene is possibly TRBD2 (7 bases). Germline CDR1 is SGHVS and CDR2 is FQNEAQ. V dropped 1 base and J dropped 2 bases, with 18 bases sitting between them. The length of the CDR3 is 17 residues. The CDR3 coding sequence is TGTGCCAGCAGCTTAGGATACAGGGCGGGGGTCCCCTACGAGCAGTACGTC. Its protein is CASSLGYRAGVPYEQYV.

The sample holds a few counts of this clonotype. V and J are TRBV5-1 and TRBJ1-2; the D is unclear. From germline, CDR1 is SGHRS and CDR2 YFSETQ. The CDR3 totals 14 residues. The V and J ends lost 5 bases and 5 bases respectively, with 16 bases between them. For the CDR3, the DNA is TGCGCCAGCAGGGGAGACGCAGCAGATTATGGCTACACCTTC. Translating gives CASRGDAADYGYTF.

This chain connects TRBV24-1 to TRBJ2-7; 8 bases are a match to TRBD1. Germline CDR1 is KGHDR and CDR2 is SFDVKD. V dropped 1 base and J dropped 2; count of bases not matched to a gene: 9. The CDR3 consists of 17 residues. As DNA, the CDR3 is TGTGCCACCAGTGATTTAGTTCCCAACAGGGGGACCTACGAGCAGTACTTC. Protein product: CATSDLVPNRGTYEQYF.

J is TRBJ2-3 and V is TRBV28; the match to TRBD1 covers 8 bases. This CDR3 contains 15 residues. From germline, CDR1 is MDHEN and CDR2 SYDVKM. With V trimmed by 7 bases and J by 2 bases, 8 bases remained unmatched. CDR3 region: CASIKDRVVTDTQYF. CDR3 nucleotides: TGTGCCAGCATCAAGGACAGGGTGGTCACAGATACGCAGTATTTT. The entire variable domain, with the rest obtained from reference TRBV28 and TRBJ2-3, is as follows: DVKVTQSSRYLVKRTGEKVFLECVQDMDHENMFWYRQDPGLGLRLIYFSYDVKMKEKGDIPEGYSVSREKKERFSLILESASTNQTSMYLCASIKDRVVTDTQYFGPGTRLTVL.

The CDR3 sequence: CASSPWYTGGRLAKNNIQYF. The CDR3 nucleotides are TGTGCCAGCTCACCATGGTATACAGGGGGCAGATTAGCCAAAAACAACATTCAGTACTTC. This chain links TRBV18 with TRBJ2-4; 9 nucleotides align to TRBD1. The germline V gene has CDR1 KGHSH and CDR2 LQKENI. This CDR3 contains 20 residues. The J segment lost 7 bases and the V segment lost 2 bases, leaving 21 bases of the junction unmatched.

In this sample, this clonotype turned up a few times. The chain carries TRBV19 and TRBJ1-5, with D uncertain. CDR3 size: 15 residues. The V gene's germline CDR1 is LNHDA and CDR2 SQIVND (reference sequence). V shed 2 bases and J shed 4 bases, with 12 bases lying between them. CDR3 sequence (DNA): TGTGCCAGTAGTATATGGGGTAGGATAAATCAGCCCCAGCATTTT. Its translation: CASSIWGRINQPQHF.

This rearrangement joins TRBV20-1 to TRBJ2-1, with a weak D call TRBD2 (5 bases). Germline V lookup: CDR1 DFQATT, CDR2 SNEGSKA (reference sequence). V dropped 6 bases and J dropped 8 bases, with 17 bases sitting between them. This CDR3 is 13 amino acids long. CDR3 coding DNA: TGCAGTGCCCCCAGGACCGGGCGGGATGAGCAGTTCTTC. This codes for CSAPRTGRDEQFF.

A remark on this clonotype: Compared with germline, one end of the junction differs, possibly owing to a read error. This sequence joins TRBV5-1 and TRBJ2-1; 15 nucleotides align to TRBD2. This CDR3 is built from 15 residues. Germline CDR1 is SGHRS and CDR2 is YFSETQ. The CDR3 sequence: CASRLGLAGGDEQFF. CDR3 nucleotides: TGCGCCAGCAGATTGGGACTAGCGGGGGGTGATGAGCAGTTCTTC.

The chain links TRBV4-3 to TRBJ1-2; D unresolved. V was clipped by 2 bases and J by 2 bases, with 12 bases between them. This CDR3 is built from 15 residues. Germline V gene data show CDR1 as LGHNA and CDR2 as YSLEER. The CDR3 is CASSQQTAGNYGYTF. In DNA form, the CDR3 reads TGCGCCAGCAGCCAACAAACAGCTGGCAACTATGGCTACACCTTC.

This clonotype occurred a few times. This rearrangement joins TRBV7-9 to TRBJ2-3, with no clear D. Germline CDR1 and CDR2: SEHNR and FQNEAQ (reference sequence). The CDR3 length is 19 residues. Trimming stripped 0 bases from V and 3 bases from J, with 22 bases between. CDR3 protein: CASSLALWVADPWTDTQYF. CDR3 coding DNA: TGTGCCAGCAGCTTAGCGCTCTGGGTCGCGGACCCTTGGACAGATACGCAGTATTTT.

The chain links TRBV7-6 to TRBJ2-3; TRBD2 aligns across 13 bases. There are 16 residues in the CDR3. Germline V lookup: CDR1 SGHVS, CDR2 FNYEAQ. The ends lost 5 bases at V and 4 bases at J; junction bases unmatched: 6. CDR3 bases: TGTGCCAGCAGCCCTCGACTAGCGGGGGGCTCAGATACGCAGTATTTT. Translated, it gives CASSPRLAGGSDTQYF.

J is TRBJ1-1 and V is TRBV12-3 or TRBV12-4; D is unresolved. The CDR3 loop spans 14 amino acids. Between the trimmed V and J ends, which lost 0 bases and 2 bases, there was a span of 7 bases. The CDR3 DNA reads as TGTGCCAGCAGTTTAGCCTCGGTCAACACTGAAGCTTTCTTT. Translating gives CASSLASVNTEAFF.

The table lists this clonotype with a few counts. V is TRBV4-2 and J is TRBJ1-5; 7 bases are a match to TRBD1. Germline values: CDR1 LGHNA, CDR2 YNFKEQ. Trimming cost V 1 base and J 5 bases; bases outside gene matches: 5. This CDR3 comprises 15 residues. In nucleotides, the CDR3 is TGTGCCAGCAGCCAAGTTCGGAGGGGGCATCAGCCCCAGCATTTT. Translation: CASSQVRRGHQPQHF.

This rearrangement joins TRBV20-1 to TRBJ1-1; 8 nucleotides agree with TRBD1. Trimming removed 3 bases from V and 8 bases from J; junction bases left unmatched: 8. This CDR3 has 13 amino acids. Germline assignment: CDR1 DFQATT and CDR2 SNEGSKA (reference sequence). CDR3 loop: CSARPTGVVEAFF. The DNA of the CDR3 is TGCAGTGCTAGGCCGACAGGGGTGGTGGAAGCTTTCTTT.

The CDR3 region is CASSLKASGEEYEQYF. The CDR3 region has the DNA TGCGCCAGCAGCTTGAAAGCTAGCGGGGAGGAATACGAGCAGTACTTC. This rearrangement joins TRBV5-1 to TRBJ2-7; 9 bases map to TRBD2. Trimming took 1 base from V and 4 from J; bases not matched to a gene: 9. The CDR3 consists of 16 residues. Germline CDR1 and CDR2: SGHRS and YFSETQ.

This clonotype has a count of ten or more. The chain links TRBV5-1 to TRBJ1-1, with D possibly matching TRBD1 (5 bases). Deletions cut 0 bases from V and 0 bases from J, with 6 bases between. This CDR3 comprises 14 residues. Germline V gene lookup returns CDR1 SGHRS and CDR2 YFSETQ. This CDR3 is CASSLDRMNTEAFF. The CDR3 DNA sequence: TGCGCCAGCAGCTTGGACAGGATGAACACTGAAGCTTTCTTT.

The V gene is TRBV7-8, the J gene TRBJ1-6, with 12 bases lining up with TRBD1. CDR1 is SGHVS, CDR2 FQNEAQ, per germline. With 5 bases clipped from V and 14 bases from J, the junction kept 13 bases outside the gene matches. This CDR3 region has 16 residues. CDR3 loop: CASSLNRDRGLRSLHF. In DNA, the CDR3 is TGTGCCAGCAGCCTAAACCGGGACAGGGGGCTTCGGTCCCTCCACTTT.